This entry lists 30 T cell receptor beta chains sequenced from one sample in a study of blood T cell repertoires in COVID-19. Sequenced by immunoSEQ multiplex PCR; TCRdb stores in-frame clones only, minus some. Among about 120,000 clones listed, around 87% were seen once. What was sequenced was peripheral blood. These receptors came from a woman in her 70s with acute or convalescent COVID-19.

The rearrangement joins TRBV7-9 to TRBJ2-1; no firm D call. V lost 1 base, J lost 2 bases, and 3 bases lay in between. This CDR3 contains 13 residues. Germline V gene lookup returns CDR1 SEHNR and CDR2 FQNEAQ (reference sequence). The CDR3 sequence: CASSLGTYNEQFF. CDR3 DNA: TGTGCCAGCAGCTTAGGTACCTACAATGAGCAGTTCTTC.

V is TRBV5-1 and J is TRBJ2-7, with unresolved D. In germline, CDR1 is SGHRS, CDR2 YFSETQ. This CDR3 is built from 13 residues. V lost 2 bases, J lost 3 bases, and 9 bases lay in between. CDR3 sequence (DNA): TGCGCCAGCAGCTTCTCCCCAGGCTACGAGCAGTACTTC. Protein sequence: CASSFSPGYEQYF.

J is TRBJ2-2 and V is TRBV6-6; 10 positions agree with TRBD1. This CDR3 spans 15 amino acids. With V trimmed by 6 bases and J by 4 bases, 5 bases remained unmatched. Per the germline V gene, CDR1 is MNHNY and CDR2 is SVGAGI (reference sequence). The CDR3 region is CASRLGTGATGELFF. The CDR3 region has the DNA TGTGCCAGCAGGCTCGGGACAGGGGCCACCGGGGAGCTGTTTTTT.

The chain recombines TRBV27 with TRBJ2-1; 11 bases fit TRBD2. This CDR3 region has 15 residues. Germline CDR1 reads MNHEY; CDR2 reads SMNVEV (reference sequence). The V and J ends lost 8 bases and 7 bases, in that order; junction bases with no gene match: 10. This CDR3 reads CASRRVAGGKNEQFF. CDR3 nucleotides: TGTGCCAGCCGACGAGTAGCGGGGGGGAAAAATGAGCAGTTCTTC.

This chain joins TRBV19 and TRBJ1-4; 9 bases match TRBD1. Germline trimming cut 5 bases from V and 7 bases from J; bases unmatched to any gene: 5. The CDR3 extends over 14 amino acids. Germline values: CDR1 LNHDA, CDR2 SQIVND (reference sequence). The DNA of the CDR3 is TGTGCCAGTAGTGACAGGGGGGAAGGTGAAAAACTGTTTTTT. It is translated as CASSDRGEGEKLFF.

The chain's CDR3 is CASTLGLAGSDEQFF. Written as DNA, the CDR3 is TGTGCCAGCACCTTGGGACTAGCGGGGTCGGATGAGCAGTTCTTC. The chain employs TRBV2 and TRBJ2-1; 13 nucleotides match TRBD2. The germline V gene encodes CDR1 SNHLY and CDR2 FYNNEI. The length of the CDR3 is 15 residues. Trimming took 7 bases from V and 8 from J; bases not matched to a gene: 8.

The table lists this clone with a count of one. The chain combines TRBV28 with TRBJ2-1; TRBD1 aligns across 10 bases. The CDR3 sequence is 16 residues long. The germline V gene has CDR1 MDHEN and CDR2 SYDVKM. The J segment lost 7 bases and the V segment lost 10 bases, leaving 16 bases of the junction unmatched. CDR3 nucleotides: TGTGCCACCACGGGGGGTACCGGGACAGGGGCAAATGAGCAGTTCTTC. Its translation is CATTGGTGTGANEQFF.

The V and J genes are TRBV28 and TRBJ1-5; 10 positions agree with TRBD1. The junction had 10 bases not matched to a gene; V was cut back by 6 bases and J by 5 bases. The V gene's germline CDR1 is MDHEN and CDR2 SYDVKM. The CDR3 spans 16 residues. CDR3 in DNA: TGTGCCAGCAGCCCGTGGGGGACAGGGGTGGATCAGCCCCAGCATTTT. The encoded protein is CASSPWGTGVDQPQHF.

The chain is built from TRBV5-4 and TRBJ2-3; 7 positions agree with TRBD2. This CDR3 contains 12 residues. The germline V gene encodes CDR1 SGHNT and CDR2 YYREEE (reference sequence). The ends lost 4 bases at V and 7 bases at J; junction bases unmatched: 3. This CDR3 is CASSPGGYTQYF. In nucleotides, the CDR3 is TGTGCCAGCAGCCCGGGGGGATATACGCAGTATTTT.

The rearrangement joins TRBV7-3 to TRBJ2-7; D gene ambiguous. V was trimmed by 0 bases and J by 3 bases, leaving 6 bases between them. From germline, CDR1 is SGHTA and CDR2 FQGTGA. This CDR3 contains 13 residues. The CDR3: CASSLTIRYEQYF. CDR3 sequence (DNA): TGTGCCAGCAGCTTAACTATCCGCTACGAGCAGTACTTC.

The J gene is TRBJ2-7, the V gene TRBV10-3; 9 nucleotides match TRBD2. Trimming at V came to 2 bases and at J to 6 bases, leaving 5 bases not matched to a gene. CDR3 size: 14 residues. Germline V gives CDR1 ENHRY, CDR2 SYGVKD. CDR3: CAISETRGGVEQYF. The CDR3 DNA sequence: TGTGCCATCAGTGAGACGCGGGGGGGCGTCGAGCAGTACTTC.

V usage is TRBV3-1 (or the pseudogene TRBV3-2) and J usage is TRBJ2-5; TRBD2 is a possible D gene (6 bases). Germline loops: CDR1 LGHDT, CDR2 YNNKEL (reference sequence). The CDR3 runs to 15 residues. V lost 0 bases to trimming and J lost 5 bases, with 13 bases between them. The CDR3 DNA follows: TGTGCCAGCAGCCAAGAGGAGGGTTCCCCCGAGACCCAGTACTTC. Its protein product is CASSQEEGSPETQYF.

The chain couples TRBV11-2 to TRBJ2-2; TRBD1 agrees at 8 bases. Germline V gene sequence: CDR1 SGHAT, CDR2 FQNNGV. The CDR3 consists of 16 residues. Unmatched junction bases numbered 4, after V lost 1 base and J lost 3 bases. CDR3 residues: CASSLGQGAYTGELFF. The CDR3 DNA reads TGTGCCAGCAGCTTAGGGCAGGGGGCTTACACCGGGGAGCTGTTTTTT.

This chain links TRBV5-1 with TRBJ2-6, with 8 bases lining up with TRBD1. V was pared by 3 bases and J by 4 bases, with 3 bases of the junction left unmatched. In germline, CDR1 is SGHRS, CDR2 YFSETQ. This CDR3 spans 15 amino acids. CDR3 sequence reads: CASSWTGRGANVLTF. The CDR3, as DNA: TGCGCCAGCAGCTGGACAGGGCGCGGGGCCAACGTCCTGACTTTC.

The V call is TRBV2, the J call TRBJ1-5, with D maybe TRBD1 (5 bases). The CDR3 loop spans 13 amino acids. The V gene's germline CDR1 is SNHLY and CDR2 FYNNEI. V was cut by 5 bases and J by 3 bases, with 8 bases left in between. The chain's CDR3 is CASSRGLNQPQHF. CDR3 in DNA: TGTGCCAGCAGTCGGGGACTCAATCAGCCCCAGCATTTT.

This chain connects TRBV7-3 to TRBJ1-3; possible D gene TRBD1, 5 bases. The ends were cut back, 2 bases at V and 4 bases at J, with 9 bases in the middle. CDR3 length: 14 residues. Germline V gives CDR1 SGHTA, CDR2 FQGTGA. CDR3 sequence: CASSLGGSGNTIYF. The DNA for the CDR3 is TGTGCCAGCAGCTTAGGGGGGAGCGGAAACACCATATATTTT.

The chain carries TRBV28 and TRBJ2-1, with TRBD2 identical over 15 bases. Trimming at V came to 6 bases and at J to 0 bases, leaving 9 bases not matched to a gene. Per the germline V gene, CDR1 is MDHEN and CDR2 is SYDVKM. The CDR3 length is 19 residues. The CDR3 DNA reads TGTGCCAGCAGCTCATCGGGACTAGCGGGGGGCGGCTCCTACAATGAGCAGTTCTTC. Its protein is CASSSSGLAGGGSYNEQFF. The whole variable domain, filled in from reference TRBV28 and TRBJ2-1, reads DVKVTQSSRYLVKRTGEKVFLECVQDMDHENMFWYRQDPGLGLRLIYFSYDVKMKEKGDIPEGYSVSREKKERFSLILESASTNQTSMYLCASSSSGLAGGGSYNEQFFGPGTRLTVL.

The CDR3 spells CASSLGQGALNTEAFF. The DNA of the CDR3 is TGCGCCAGCAGCTTGGGACAGGGGGCCCTGAACACTGAAGCTTTCTTT. The chain has TRBV5-1 and TRBJ1-1; the match to TRBD1 covers 10 bases. V shed 0 bases and J 0 bases; nucleotides not matched to a gene: 2. CDR3 length: 16 amino acids. The germline gives CDR1 SGHRS, CDR2 YFSETQ.

The rearrangement joins TRBV7-6 to TRBJ1-1; 10 bases map to TRBD1. Germline V gene sequence: CDR1 SGHVS, CDR2 FNYEAQ. The length of the CDR3 is 15 residues. V lost 5 bases to trimming and J lost 3 bases; unmatched junction nucleotides: 6. CDR3 sequence (DNA): TGTGCCAGCAGCCAGGCGACAGGGGGCTACACTGAAGCTTTCTTT. Translated: CASSQATGGYTEAFF.

V and J are TRBV3-1 (or the pseudogene TRBV3-2) and TRBJ1-5; the match to TRBD1 covers 7 bases. The CDR3 sequence is 15 residues long. V trimming: 4 bases; J trimming: 6 bases; junction bases outside the gene matches: 9. Germline V CDR1 and CDR2: LGHDT, YNNKEL (reference sequence). In DNA, the CDR3 is TGTGCCAGCAGCCTTTCCTCGACAGGGCCTCAGCCCCAGCATTTT. Translating it yields CASSLSSTGPQPQHF.

V gene TRBV2 combines with J gene TRBJ2-5, with D possibly matching TRBD2 (5 bases). V shed 8 bases and J shed 5 bases, with 12 bases lying between them. Germline V lookup: CDR1 SNHLY, CDR2 FYNNEI. CDR3 length: 12 amino acids. The CDR3 DNA is TGTGCCAGCGGAGGAGCCTCCGAGACCCAGTACTTC. It translates to CASGGASETQYF.

The chain links TRBV28 to TRBJ1-2, with 10 nucleotides matching TRBD1. The ends lost 7 bases at V and 1 base at J; junction bases unmatched: 9. The germline V gene has CDR1 MDHEN and CDR2 SYDVKM. The CDR3 has 16 residues. As DNA, the CDR3 is TGTGCCAGCAAACCGGGACAGGGGATTTTTAACTATGGCTACACCTTC. It translates to CASKPGQGIFNYGYTF.

This sequence joins TRBV5-1 and TRBJ2-2; D is perhaps TRBD1 (6 bases). Per the germline V gene, CDR1 is SGHRS and CDR2 is YFSETQ. CDR3 length: 18 residues. Deletions cut 5 bases from V and 3 bases from J, with 23 bases between. This chain's CDR3 is CASSLLAGEGGHTGELFF. The DNA of the CDR3 is TGCGCCAGCAGTCTCCTCGCCGGGGAAGGGGGACACACCGGGGAGCTGTTTTTT. Full variable domain (remainder filled in from reference TRBV5-1 and TRBJ2-2): KAGVTQTPRYLIKTRGQQVTLSCSPISGHRSVSWYQQTPGQGLQFLFEYFSETQRNKGNFPGRFSGRQFSNSRSEMNVSTLELGDSALYLCASSLLAGEGGHTGELFFGEGSRLTVL.

The V gene is TRBV24-1, the J gene TRBJ1-1; tentative D call: TRBD1 (6 bases). The CDR3 contains 13 residues. Trimming took off 4 bases at V and 4 bases at J, with 9 bases between the two ends. Germline V CDR1 and CDR2: KGHDR, SFDVKD. The CDR3 nucleotides read TGTGCCACCAGTGACCAGGGGAGCACTGAAGCTTTCTTT. Protein: CATSDQGSTEAFF.

The chain joins TRBV27 to TRBJ1-4; TRBD1 matches 7 bases. Trimming removed 6 bases from V and 6 bases from J; junction bases left unmatched: 4. This CDR3 region has 13 residues. Germline CDR1 MNHEY, CDR2 SMNVEV (reference sequence). The CDR3 DNA is TGTGCCAGCAGATCTCAGGGGGATGAAAAACTGTTTTTT. Protein: CASRSQGDEKLFF.

A note on this clone: The same CDR3 arises from other DNA sequences in this sample as well. This rearrangement joins TRBV27 to TRBJ1-1; 7 nucleotides match TRBD1. CDR1 is MNHEY and CDR2 is SMNVEV in the germline V gene (reference sequence). The CDR3 covers 14 residues. V lost 5 bases and J lost 4; bases outside the gene matches: 7. The CDR3 DNA is TGTGCCAGCAGTCTAAGACAGGGTATCACTGAAGCTTTCTTT. It specifies CASSLRQGITEAFF.

A few counts support this clone. The genes are TRBV7-2 and TRBJ1-2; no clear D. CDR3 length: 13 amino acids. Germline CDR1 reads SGHTA; CDR2 reads FQGNSA. Trimming removed 2 bases at V and 9 bases at J, with 13 bases between. CDR3 sequence (DNA): TGTGCCAGCAGCTTAACGGTCGATAGAAGCTACACCTTC. Amino acid sequence: CASSLTVDRSYTF.

This clone has a handful of counts. The chain recombines TRBV3-1 (or the pseudogene TRBV3-2) with TRBJ1-2, with 7 nucleotides matching TRBD1. CDR3 length equals 13 residues. J gave up 5 bases and V 5 bases, and 5 bases lay outside the gene matches. CDR1 is LGHDT, CDR2 YNNKEL, per germline (reference sequence). In nucleotides, the CDR3 is TGTGCCAGCAGCACCGCAGGGGGATATGGCTACACCTTC. Translation: CASSTAGGYGYTF.

This chain connects TRBV18 to TRBJ2-7, with D hard to call. Trimming stripped 2 bases from V and 9 bases from J, with 17 bases between. The length of the CDR3 is 14 residues. Germline values: CDR1 KGHSH, CDR2 LQKENI. For the CDR3, the DNA is TGTGCCAGCTCACCATTGCGAGGCGCCGACGGGCAGTACTTC. Translating it yields CASSPLRGADGQYF. Using reference TRBV18 and TRBJ2-7 for the parts outside the CDR3, the full variable domain is NAGVMQNPRHLVRRRGQEARLRCSPMKGHSHVYWYRQLPEEGLKFMVYLQKENIIDESGMPKERFSAEFPKEGPSILRIQQVVRGDSAAYFCASSPLRGADGQYFGPGTRLTVT.

The gene calls are TRBV2 and TRBJ2-7, with 10 positions matching TRBD1. The V and J ends lost 6 bases and 3 bases, in that order; junction bases with no gene match: 5. This CDR3 is 14 amino acids long. The germline gives CDR1 SNHLY, CDR2 FYNNEI. The CDR3 nucleotides are TGTGCCAGCAGGGACCGGACAGGGGGCTACGAGCAGTACTTC. The encoded protein is CASRDRTGGYEQYF.